This T cell receptor beta chain is drawn from a study of T cells in localized non-small cell lung cancer. This CDR3 is 16 amino acids long. Deletions cut 2 bases from V and 0 bases from J, with 12 bases between. Per germline, CDR1 KGHSH and CDR2 LQKENI. TCRdb keeps only in-frame clones here, not all; method: immunoSEQ multiplex PCR. The profile shows 20,000 to 25,000 clones, approximately 90% of them singletons. The clonotype was recovered from a male donor at least 60 years old with stage I squamous cell lung carcinoma. This rearrangement joins TRBV18 to TRBJ2-3; D ambiguous. The sequences come from peripheral blood, collected before any cancer treatment. CDR3 in DNA: TGTGCCAGCTCACCAAGGTTGGATACGAGCACAGATACGCAGTATTTT. Protein sequence: CASSPRLDTSTDTQYF.